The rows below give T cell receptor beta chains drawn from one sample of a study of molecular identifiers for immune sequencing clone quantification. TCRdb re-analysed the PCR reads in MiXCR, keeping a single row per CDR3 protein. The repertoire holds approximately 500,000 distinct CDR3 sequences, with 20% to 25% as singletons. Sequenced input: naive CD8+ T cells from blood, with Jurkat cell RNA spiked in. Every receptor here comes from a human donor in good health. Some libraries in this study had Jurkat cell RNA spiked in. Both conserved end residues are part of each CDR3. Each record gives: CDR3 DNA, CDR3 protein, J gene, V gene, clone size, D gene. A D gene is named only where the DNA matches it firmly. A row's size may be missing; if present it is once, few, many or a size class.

cdr3_nt: TGTGCCAGCAGCCAAGAGGAGGGCGTGAGCTCCTACAATGAGCAGTTCTTC; cdr3_aa: CASSQEEGVSSYNEQFF; j_call: TRBJ2-1; v_call: TRBV4-2; clone_size: NA; d_call: NA
cdr3_nt: TGTGCCAGCATGGTGGGAGCCACTTCACCTAACTATGGCTACACCTTC; cdr3_aa: CASMVGATSPNYGYTF; j_call: TRBJ1-2; v_call: TRBV2; clone_size: NA; d_call: NA
cdr3_nt: TGTGCCTGGAGTCCCGACTGGTCTGATGGTACAGATACGCAGTATTTT; cdr3_aa: CAWSPDWSDGTDTQYF; j_call: TRBJ2-3; v_call: TRBV30; clone_size: few; d_call: NA
cdr3_nt: TGCGCCAGCAGCCCAGGGGCACTTCGGGAGACCCAGTACTTC; cdr3_aa: CASSPGALRETQYF; j_call: TRBJ2-5; v_call: TRBV5-1; clone_size: NA; d_call: NA
cdr3_nt: TGTGCCAGCAGTCCCAACCACAGCGGGTCCACAGATACGCAGTATTTT; cdr3_aa: CASSPNHSGSTDTQYF; j_call: TRBJ2-3; v_call: TRBV27; clone_size: many; d_call: NA
cdr3_nt: TGCGCCAGCAGCCGAGCCGGACTAGCGGGCACAGATACGCAGTATTTT; cdr3_aa: CASSRAGLAGTDTQYF; j_call: TRBJ2-3; v_call: TRBV4-1; clone_size: few; d_call: TRBD2
cdr3_nt: TGTGCCAGCAGTCGAGGGGTCGACGAGCAGTACTTC; cdr3_aa: CASSRGVDEQYF; j_call: TRBJ2-7; v_call: TRBV27; clone_size: NA; d_call: NA
cdr3_nt: TGTGCCAGTAGCATGACCGGGACAGGAACTAACTATGGCTACACCTTC; cdr3_aa: CASSMTGTGTNYGYTF; j_call: TRBJ1-2; v_call: TRBV19; clone_size: few; d_call: TRBD1
cdr3_nt: TGCGCCAGCAGCCAAGATTGGGCCTCCAGCACAGATACGCAGTATTTT; cdr3_aa: CASSQDWASSTDTQYF; j_call: TRBJ2-3; v_call: TRBV4-3; clone_size: few; d_call: NA
cdr3_nt: TGCGCCAGCAGCCAAGGGGGGACAGGGTGGATCGGCGAGCAGTACTTC; cdr3_aa: CASSQGGTGWIGEQYF; j_call: TRBJ2-7; v_call: TRBV4-3; clone_size: NA; d_call: TRBD1
cdr3_nt: TGTGCCAGCAGTGACAGGTACACAGATACGCAGTATTTT; cdr3_aa: CASSDRYTDTQYF; j_call: TRBJ2-3; v_call: TRBV27; clone_size: few; d_call: NA
cdr3_nt: TGTGCCAGCAGTCTCTACGCTAGCGGGGGTGCATACAATGAGCAGTTCTTC; cdr3_aa: CASSLYASGGAYNEQFF; j_call: TRBJ2-1; v_call: TRBV27; clone_size: few; d_call: TRBD2
cdr3_nt: TGTGCCAGCATTCCCCTGGCTACCGGAGTCCTGGATACGCAGTATTTT; cdr3_aa: CASIPLATGVLDTQYF; j_call: TRBJ2-3; v_call: TRBV7-2; clone_size: many; d_call: NA
cdr3_nt: TGTGCCACCAATGGACAGCCCTCTGGAAACACCATATATTTT; cdr3_aa: CATNGQPSGNTIYF; j_call: TRBJ1-3; v_call: TRBV10-3; clone_size: NA; d_call: NA
cdr3_nt: TGTGCCAGCAGCCCGCGTGCTGCAGACGAGCAGTACTTC; cdr3_aa: CASSPRAADEQYF; j_call: TRBJ2-7; v_call: TRBV9; clone_size: few; d_call: NA
cdr3_nt: TGTGCCAGCAGCTTCAGACGGGGGGCATCCTACAATGAGCAGTTCTTC; cdr3_aa: CASSFRRGASYNEQFF; j_call: TRBJ2-1; v_call: TRBV11-2; clone_size: NA; d_call: NA
cdr3_nt: TGTGCCAGCAGTTTAGGGACAGTCGACCACAGGGCCCAGTACTTC; cdr3_aa: CASSLGTVDHRAQYF; j_call: TRBJ2-5; v_call: TRBV12-3/TRBV12-4; clone_size: few; d_call: NA
cdr3_nt: TGTGCCACCAGTACCCGGGGTATGTACAATGAGCAGTTCTTC; cdr3_aa: CATSTRGMYNEQFF; j_call: TRBJ2-1; v_call: TRBV24-1; clone_size: many; d_call: NA
cdr3_nt: TGTGCCAGCAGGTTCGGGGGAGGCTCCTACAATGAGCAGTTCTTC; cdr3_aa: CASRFGGGSYNEQFF; j_call: TRBJ2-1; v_call: TRBV28; clone_size: many; d_call: NA
cdr3_nt: TGCGCCAGCAGCCAAGACGCGGGGGTGTTTCAGCCCCAGCATTTT; cdr3_aa: CASSQDAGVFQPQHF; j_call: TRBJ1-5; v_call: TRBV4-1; clone_size: NA; d_call: NA
cdr3_nt: TGTGCCAGCAGTTCGTCGGGACTAGCCGCCTACGAGCAGTACTTC; cdr3_aa: CASSSSGLAAYEQYF; j_call: TRBJ2-7; v_call: TRBV27; clone_size: few; d_call: TRBD2
cdr3_nt: TGTGCCAGCAGCTTCGTCTATGGCAATCAGCCCCAGCATTTT; cdr3_aa: CASSFVYGNQPQHF; j_call: TRBJ1-5; v_call: TRBV7-2; clone_size: many; d_call: NA
cdr3_nt: TGTGCCAGTACCCCCTTCCTGGGGGGGAAAACTGAAGCTTTCTTT; cdr3_aa: CASTPFLGGKTEAFF; j_call: TRBJ1-1; v_call: TRBV19; clone_size: many; d_call: NA
cdr3_nt: TGTGCCAGCGCGGGTAACACTGAAGCTTTCTTT; cdr3_aa: CASAGNTEAFF; j_call: TRBJ1-1; v_call: TRBV6-2/TRBV6-3; clone_size: many; d_call: NA
cdr3_nt: TGTGCCAGCAGCTTAGACATCAATCAGCCCCAGCATTTT; cdr3_aa: CASSLDINQPQHF; j_call: TRBJ1-5; v_call: TRBV11-2; clone_size: many; d_call: NA
cdr3_nt: TGTGCCACCAGCAGTCCCACTTGGACTTTCCCCTCGGGAGATACGCAGTATTTT; cdr3_aa: CATSSPTWTFPSGDTQYF; j_call: TRBJ2-3; v_call: TRBV15; clone_size: NA; d_call: NA
cdr3_nt: TGTGCCACCAGTGGATCGGGGATCAATCAGCCCCAGCATTTT; cdr3_aa: CATSGSGINQPQHF; j_call: TRBJ1-5; v_call: TRBV24-1; clone_size: many; d_call: NA
cdr3_nt: TGTGCCAGCAGTTTAGCGGTAGGTACCTACAATGAGCAGTTCTTC; cdr3_aa: CASSLAVGTYNEQFF; j_call: TRBJ2-1; v_call: TRBV12-3/TRBV12-4; clone_size: few; d_call: NA
cdr3_nt: TGTGCCATCGGCGGGGGGGGCACAGATACGCAGTATTTT; cdr3_aa: CAIGGGGTDTQYF; j_call: TRBJ2-3; v_call: TRBV10-3; clone_size: few; d_call: TRBD2
cdr3_nt: TGTGCCAGCAGCCCCGGCTCCATGATTGAAGCTTTCTTT; cdr3_aa: CASSPGSMIEAFF; j_call: TRBJ1-1; v_call: TRBV5-4; clone_size: NA; d_call: NA
cdr3_nt: TGTGCCAGCAGCCCCGACGGTGCAACTAATGAAAAACTGTTTTTT; cdr3_aa: CASSPDGATNEKLFF; j_call: TRBJ1-4; v_call: TRBV9; clone_size: many; d_call: NA
cdr3_nt: TGTGCCAGCAGTACAGGGAACACTGAAGCTTTCTTT; cdr3_aa: CASSTGNTEAFF; j_call: TRBJ1-1; v_call: TRBV19; clone_size: many; d_call: NA
cdr3_nt: TGTGCCAGCAGCCACGATGGGATTACCCCAGATACGCAGTATTTT; cdr3_aa: CASSHDGITPDTQYF; j_call: TRBJ2-3; v_call: TRBV14; clone_size: many; d_call: NA
cdr3_nt: TGCGCCAGCAGCCCGGGACAGGGACTAACCTACGAGCAGTACTTC; cdr3_aa: CASSPGQGLTYEQYF; j_call: TRBJ2-7; v_call: TRBV5-1; clone_size: many; d_call: TRBD1
cdr3_nt: TGCGCCAGCAGCGCCCGGCAGGGCACTGAAGCTTTCTTT; cdr3_aa: CASSARQGTEAFF; j_call: TRBJ1-1; v_call: TRBV4-3; clone_size: many; d_call: NA
cdr3_nt: TGTGCCACCAGCACTGGGACAGTTAATAGCAATCAGCCCCAGCATTTT; cdr3_aa: CATSTGTVNSNQPQHF; j_call: TRBJ1-5; v_call: TRBV15; clone_size: NA; d_call: TRBD1
cdr3_nt: TGTGCCAGCAGCTCACTCGTAGGGGGCTATCGAGAGGAGCAGTACTTC; cdr3_aa: CASSSLVGGYREEQYF; j_call: TRBJ2-7; v_call: TRBV5-4; clone_size: many; d_call: TRBD1
cdr3_nt: TGTGCCAGCAGCTTCTTCAGGGGGTCGACCTACGAGCAGTACTTC; cdr3_aa: CASSFFRGSTYEQYF; j_call: TRBJ2-7; v_call: TRBV11-2; clone_size: NA; d_call: TRBD1
cdr3_nt: TGTGCCAGCCTCGGGAGCGGGTTCCGGGACTCTGGGGCCAACGTCCTGACTTTC; cdr3_aa: CASLGSGFRDSGANVLTF; j_call: TRBJ2-6; v_call: TRBV7-3; clone_size: many; d_call: NA
cdr3_nt: TGTGCCTGGAGTGTTGGTTTGGGCACGTTGGGCTACGAGCAGTACTTC; cdr3_aa: CAWSVGLGTLGYEQYF; j_call: TRBJ2-7; v_call: TRBV30; clone_size: NA; d_call: NA
cdr3_nt: TGTGCCAGCAGTCCTCGCGCGGGACTAGCGAACACCGGGGAGCTGTTTTTT; cdr3_aa: CASSPRAGLANTGELFF; j_call: TRBJ2-2; v_call: TRBV12-3/TRBV12-4; clone_size: few; d_call: TRBD2
cdr3_nt: TGTGCCAGTAGTTGGGGACAGAATAGCAATCAGCCCCAGCATTTT; cdr3_aa: CASSWGQNSNQPQHF; j_call: TRBJ1-5; v_call: TRBV19; clone_size: many; d_call: TRBD1
cdr3_nt: TGTGCCAGTAGTATCACGGACGGGGGAAACTATGGCTACACCTTC; cdr3_aa: CASSITDGGNYGYTF; j_call: TRBJ1-2; v_call: TRBV19; clone_size: few; d_call: NA
cdr3_nt: TGTACCAGCAGCTTAGTAAGCGAAGAGACCCAGTACTTC; cdr3_aa: CTSSLVSEETQYF; j_call: TRBJ2-5; v_call: TRBV7-9; clone_size: NA; d_call: NA
cdr3_nt: TGTGCCAGTAGTATAGAATGGACTACCACCTACGAGCAGTACTTC; cdr3_aa: CASSIEWTTTYEQYF; j_call: TRBJ2-7; v_call: TRBV19; clone_size: few; d_call: NA
cdr3_nt: TGTGCCAGCGGGGTAGGAGAATTTGGCAATCAGCCCCAGCATTTT; cdr3_aa: CASGVGEFGNQPQHF; j_call: TRBJ1-5; v_call: TRBV12-3/TRBV12-4; clone_size: many; d_call: NA
cdr3_nt: TGTGCCTACCAGGACAGGGGAAGGCTAGCGGGGGTCAAGAACACCGGGGGGCTGGTTTTT; cdr3_aa: CAYQDRGRLAGVKNTGGLVF; j_call: TRBJ2-2; v_call: TRBV30; clone_size: once; d_call: NA
cdr3_nt: TGCGCCAGCAGCCAAGATCGGCTCTCGGGGGCCTTCACAGATACGCAGTATTTT; cdr3_aa: CASSQDRLSGAFTDTQYF; j_call: TRBJ2-3; v_call: TRBV4-3; clone_size: many; d_call: NA
cdr3_nt: TGTGCCAGCAGCGATAACAGGGCTAAATCGAACACCGGGGAGCTGTTTTTT; cdr3_aa: CASSDNRAKSNTGELFF; j_call: TRBJ2-2; v_call: TRBV9; clone_size: NA; d_call: NA
cdr3_nt: TGTGCCAGCGAATCCACGACAGGGCCCCAAGAGACCCAGTACTTC; cdr3_aa: CASESTTGPQETQYF; j_call: TRBJ2-5; v_call: TRBV7-9; clone_size: many; d_call: TRBD1